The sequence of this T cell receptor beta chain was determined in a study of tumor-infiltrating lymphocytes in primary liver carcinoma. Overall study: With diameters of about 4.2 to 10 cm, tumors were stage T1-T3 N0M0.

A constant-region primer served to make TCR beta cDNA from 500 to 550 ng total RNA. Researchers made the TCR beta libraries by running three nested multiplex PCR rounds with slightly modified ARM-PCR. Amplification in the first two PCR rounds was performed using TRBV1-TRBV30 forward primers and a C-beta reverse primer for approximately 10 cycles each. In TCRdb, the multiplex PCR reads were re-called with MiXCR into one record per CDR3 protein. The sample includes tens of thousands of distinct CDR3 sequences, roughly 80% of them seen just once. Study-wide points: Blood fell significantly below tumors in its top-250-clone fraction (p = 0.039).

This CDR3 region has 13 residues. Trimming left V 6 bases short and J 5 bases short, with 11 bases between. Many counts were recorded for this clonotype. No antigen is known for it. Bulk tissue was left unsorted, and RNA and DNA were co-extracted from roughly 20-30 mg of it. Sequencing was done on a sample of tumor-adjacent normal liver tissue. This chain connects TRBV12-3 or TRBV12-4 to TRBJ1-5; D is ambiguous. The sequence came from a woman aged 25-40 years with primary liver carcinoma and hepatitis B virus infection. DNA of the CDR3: TGTGCCAGCAGCTCATTGGTTCATCAGCCCCAGCATTTT. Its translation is CASSSLVHQPQHF.